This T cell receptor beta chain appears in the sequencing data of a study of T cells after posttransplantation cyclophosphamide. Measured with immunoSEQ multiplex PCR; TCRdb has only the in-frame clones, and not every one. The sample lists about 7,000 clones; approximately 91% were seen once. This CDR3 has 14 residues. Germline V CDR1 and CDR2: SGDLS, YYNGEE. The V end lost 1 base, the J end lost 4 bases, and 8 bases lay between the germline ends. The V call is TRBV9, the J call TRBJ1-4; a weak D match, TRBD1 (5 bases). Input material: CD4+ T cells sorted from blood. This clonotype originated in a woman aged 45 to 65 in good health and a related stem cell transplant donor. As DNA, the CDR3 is TGTGCCAGCAGCGTAACGACAGATAATGAAAAACTGTTTTTT. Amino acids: CASSVTTDNEKLFF.